This entry describes one T cell receptor (beta chain). What it recognizes is unknown. The germline gives CDR1 SGHTA, CDR2 FQGNSA. CDR3 length: 14 amino acids. V gave up 0 bases and J gave up 7 bases; unmatched junction bases: 4. The sample is drawn from a study of T cell responses to AZD1222 COVID-19 vaccine. Study-wide results and limits: Clonal diversity was possibly underestimated, and white British individuals and females predominated among donors. The study reported that nearly half of spike-specific TCRs target unmutated variant regions. Baseline seropositives among AZD1222 recipients totaled only six.

Produced via immunoSEQ multiplex PCR; TCRdb's table is partial and in-frame only. The sample includes about 85,000 clones, 80% to 90% of them seen just once. The sequences come from peripheral blood, collected on day 0 of AZD1222 vaccination. This chain uses TRBV7-2 with TRBJ2-5, with 8 bases identical to TRBD1. The clonotype comes from an adult in good health. This chain's CDR3 is CASSLAQGALTQYF. DNA for the CDR3: TGTGCCAGCAGCTTAGCTCAGGGGGCGCTGACCCAGTACTTC.